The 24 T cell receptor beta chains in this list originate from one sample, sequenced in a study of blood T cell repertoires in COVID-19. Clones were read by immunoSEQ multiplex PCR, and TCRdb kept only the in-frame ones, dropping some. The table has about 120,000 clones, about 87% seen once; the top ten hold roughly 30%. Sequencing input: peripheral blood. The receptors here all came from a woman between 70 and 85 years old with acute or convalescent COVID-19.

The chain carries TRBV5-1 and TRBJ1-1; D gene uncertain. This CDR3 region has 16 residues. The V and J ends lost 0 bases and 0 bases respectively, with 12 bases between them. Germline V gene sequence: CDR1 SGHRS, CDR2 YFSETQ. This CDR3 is CASSLVGGFMNTEAFF. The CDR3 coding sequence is TGCGCCAGCAGCTTGGTCGGAGGGTTCATGAACACTGAAGCTTTCTTT.

The CDR3 loop is CATSRVPGGYTF. The CDR3 DNA sequence: TGTGCCACCAGCAGAGTTCCGGGAGGCTACACCTTC. The chain recombines TRBV15 with TRBJ1-2; D is ambiguous. V was clipped by 1 base and J by 8 bases, with 8 bases between them. The germline gives CDR1 LNHNV, CDR2 YYDKDF (reference sequence). The CDR3 covers 12 residues.

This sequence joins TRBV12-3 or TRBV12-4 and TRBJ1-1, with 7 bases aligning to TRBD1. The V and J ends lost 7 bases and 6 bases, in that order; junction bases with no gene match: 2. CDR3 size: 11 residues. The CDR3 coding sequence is TGTGCCAGCACCCAGGGGGCTGAAGCTTTCTTT. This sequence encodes CASTQGAEAFF.

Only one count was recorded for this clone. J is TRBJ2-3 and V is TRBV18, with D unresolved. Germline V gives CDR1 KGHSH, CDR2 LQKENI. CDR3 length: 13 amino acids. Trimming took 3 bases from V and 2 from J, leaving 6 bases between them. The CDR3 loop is CASSPSLTDTQYF. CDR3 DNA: TGTGCCAGCTCACCGAGCCTCACAGATACGCAGTATTTT.

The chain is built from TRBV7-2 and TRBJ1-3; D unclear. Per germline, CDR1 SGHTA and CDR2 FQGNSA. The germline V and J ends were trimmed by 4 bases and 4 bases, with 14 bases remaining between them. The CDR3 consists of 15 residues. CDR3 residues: CASSSMLSVGNTIYF. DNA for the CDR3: TGTGCCAGCAGCTCCATGCTGAGTGTAGGAAACACCATATATTTT.

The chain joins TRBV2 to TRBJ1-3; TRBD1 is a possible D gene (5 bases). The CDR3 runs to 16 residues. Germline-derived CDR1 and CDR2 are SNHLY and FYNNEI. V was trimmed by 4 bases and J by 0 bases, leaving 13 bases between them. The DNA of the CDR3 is TGTGCCAGCAGTGTCGGGGGGATCGGCTCTGGAAACACCATATATTTT. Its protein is CASSVGGIGSGNTIYF.

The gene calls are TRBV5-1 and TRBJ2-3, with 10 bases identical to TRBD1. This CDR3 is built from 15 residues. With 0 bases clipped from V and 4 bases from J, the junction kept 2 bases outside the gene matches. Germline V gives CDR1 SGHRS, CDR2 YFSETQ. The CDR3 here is CASSLAGTGADTQYF. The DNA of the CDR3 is TGCGCCAGCAGCTTGGCCGGGACAGGGGCAGATACGCAGTATTTT. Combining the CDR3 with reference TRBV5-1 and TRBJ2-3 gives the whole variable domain KAGVTQTPRYLIKTRGQQVTLSCSPISGHRSVSWYQQTPGQGLQFLFEYFSETQRNKGNFPGRFSGRQFSNSRSEMNVSTLELGDSALYLCASSLAGTGADTQYFGPGTRLTVL.

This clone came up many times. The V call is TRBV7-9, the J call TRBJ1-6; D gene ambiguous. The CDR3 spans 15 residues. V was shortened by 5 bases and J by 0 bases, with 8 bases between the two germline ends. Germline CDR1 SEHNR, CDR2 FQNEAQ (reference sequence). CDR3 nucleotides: TGTGCCAGCAGCCTCCCTAGCTCCTATAATTCACCCCTCCACTTT. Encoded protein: CASSLPSSYNSPLHF.

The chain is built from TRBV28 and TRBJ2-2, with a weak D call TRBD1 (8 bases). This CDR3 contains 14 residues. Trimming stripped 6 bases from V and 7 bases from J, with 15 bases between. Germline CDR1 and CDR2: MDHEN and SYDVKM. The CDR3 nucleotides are TGTGCCAGCAGATCGGACAGGGAGGGCGGGGAGCTGTTTTTT. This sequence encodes CASRSDREGGELFF.

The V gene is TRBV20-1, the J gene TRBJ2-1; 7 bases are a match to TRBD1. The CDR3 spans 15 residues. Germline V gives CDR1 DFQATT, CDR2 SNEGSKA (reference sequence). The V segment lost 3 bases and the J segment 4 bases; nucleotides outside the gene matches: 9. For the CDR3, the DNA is TGCAGTGCTAGTCCATCCGGGACAGTTTACAATGAGCAGTTCTTC. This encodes CSASPSGTVYNEQFF.

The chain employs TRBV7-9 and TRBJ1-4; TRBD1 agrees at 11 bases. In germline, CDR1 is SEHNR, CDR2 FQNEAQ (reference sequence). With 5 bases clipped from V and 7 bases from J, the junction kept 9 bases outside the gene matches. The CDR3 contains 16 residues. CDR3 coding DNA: TGTGCCAGCAGCGCCGGACAGGGGGCTCGTCTTGAAAAACTGTTTTTT. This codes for CASSAGQGARLEKLFF.

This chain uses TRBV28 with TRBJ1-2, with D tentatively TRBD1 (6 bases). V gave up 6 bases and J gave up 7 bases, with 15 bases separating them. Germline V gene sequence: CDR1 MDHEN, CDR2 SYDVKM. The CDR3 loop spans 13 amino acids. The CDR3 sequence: CASRPPGAGGYTF. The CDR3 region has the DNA TGTGCCAGCAGACCCCCAGGGGCTGGTGGCTACACCTTC.

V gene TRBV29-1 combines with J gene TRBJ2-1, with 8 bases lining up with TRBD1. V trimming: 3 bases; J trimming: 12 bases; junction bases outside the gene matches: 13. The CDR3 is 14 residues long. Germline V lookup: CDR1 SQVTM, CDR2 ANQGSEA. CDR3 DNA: TGCAGCGTTGATAGGGGGACAGGTCCTTCAGGGCAGTTCTTC. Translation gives CSVDRGTGPSGQFF.

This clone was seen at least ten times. The CDR3 here is CTSSQGFQGSNSPLHF. Written as DNA, the CDR3 is TGCACCAGCAGCCAAGGCTTCCAGGGGAGTAATTCACCCCTCCACTTT. The V call is TRBV1, the J call TRBJ1-6; TRBD1 was called by the table and not checked on the DNA. TRBV1 is a documented pseudogene. This CDR3 is 16 amino acids long.

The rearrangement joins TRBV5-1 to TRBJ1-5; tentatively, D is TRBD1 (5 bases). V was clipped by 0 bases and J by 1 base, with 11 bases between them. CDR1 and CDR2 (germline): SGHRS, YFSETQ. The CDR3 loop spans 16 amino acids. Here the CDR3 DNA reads TGCGCCAGCAGCTTGGGGGAAGGGGCAAGCAATCAGCCCCAGCATTTT. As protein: CASSLGEGASNQPQHF. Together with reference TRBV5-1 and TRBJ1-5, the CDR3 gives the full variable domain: KAGVTQTPRYLIKTRGQQVTLSCSPISGHRSVSWYQQTPGQGLQFLFEYFSETQRNKGNFPGRFSGRQFSNSRSEMNVSTLELGDSALYLCASSLGEGASNQPQHFGDGTRLSIL.

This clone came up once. The chain's CDR3 is CATSRQGTYEQYF. The CDR3, as DNA: TGTGCCACCAGCCGACAGGGAACCTACGAGCAGTACTTC. The chain recombines TRBV28 with TRBJ2-7, with 7 bases identical to TRBD1. Germline CDR1 and CDR2: MDHEN and SYDVKM. The CDR3 extends over 13 amino acids. With V trimmed by 10 bases and J by 2 bases, 8 bases remained unmatched.

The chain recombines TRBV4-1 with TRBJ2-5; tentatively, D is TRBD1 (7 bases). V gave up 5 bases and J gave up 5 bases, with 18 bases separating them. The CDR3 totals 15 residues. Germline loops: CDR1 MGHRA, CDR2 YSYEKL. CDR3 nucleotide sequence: TGCGCCAGCAGCGCGGGGACAGATCAGGTTGAGACCCAGTACTTC. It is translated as CASSAGTDQVETQYF.

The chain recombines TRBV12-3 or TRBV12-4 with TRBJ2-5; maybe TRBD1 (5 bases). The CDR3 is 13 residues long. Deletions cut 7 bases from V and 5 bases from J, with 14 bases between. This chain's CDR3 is CASTMGPLETQYF. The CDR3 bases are TGTGCCAGCACCATGGGGCCTCTGGAGACCCAGTACTTC.

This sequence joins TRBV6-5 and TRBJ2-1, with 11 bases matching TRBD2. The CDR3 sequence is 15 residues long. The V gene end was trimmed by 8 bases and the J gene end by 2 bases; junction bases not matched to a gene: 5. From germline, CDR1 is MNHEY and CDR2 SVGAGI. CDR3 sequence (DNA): TGTGCCAGCTCGACTAGCGGGGTAACCTACAATGAGCAGTTCTTC. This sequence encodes CASSTSGVTYNEQFF.

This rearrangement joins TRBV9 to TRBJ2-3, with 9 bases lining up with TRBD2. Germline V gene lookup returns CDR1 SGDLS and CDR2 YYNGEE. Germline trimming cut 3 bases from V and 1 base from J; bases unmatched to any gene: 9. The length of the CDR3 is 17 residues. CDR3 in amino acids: CASSARSERGGTDTQYF. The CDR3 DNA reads TGTGCCAGCAGCGCACGATCGGAGCGGGGGGGCACAGATACGCAGTATTTT.

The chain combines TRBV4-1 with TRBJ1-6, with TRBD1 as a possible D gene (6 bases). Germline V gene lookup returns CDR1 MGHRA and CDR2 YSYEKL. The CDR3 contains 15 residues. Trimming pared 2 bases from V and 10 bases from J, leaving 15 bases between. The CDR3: CASSQWVQGSSPLHF. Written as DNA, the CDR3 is TGCGCCAGCAGCCAATGGGTACAGGGATCCTCACCCCTCCACTTT.

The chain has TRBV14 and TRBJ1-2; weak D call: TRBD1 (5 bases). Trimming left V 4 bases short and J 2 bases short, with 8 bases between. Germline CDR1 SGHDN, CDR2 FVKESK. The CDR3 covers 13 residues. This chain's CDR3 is CASSPGQNYGYTF. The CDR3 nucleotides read TGTGCCAGCAGCCCAGGACAAAACTATGGCTACACCTTC.

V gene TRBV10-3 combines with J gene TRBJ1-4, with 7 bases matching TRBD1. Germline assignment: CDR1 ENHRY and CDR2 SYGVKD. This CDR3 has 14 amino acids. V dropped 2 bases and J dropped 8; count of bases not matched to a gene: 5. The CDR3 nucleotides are TGTGCCATCAGTGAGGGAGGGGGCGTAGAAAAACTGTTTTTT. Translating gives CAISEGGGVEKLFF.

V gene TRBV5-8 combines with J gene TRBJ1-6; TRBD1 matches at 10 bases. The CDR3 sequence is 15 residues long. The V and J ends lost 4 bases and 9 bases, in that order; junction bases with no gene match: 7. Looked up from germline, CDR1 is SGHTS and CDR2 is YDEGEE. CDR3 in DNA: TGTGCCAGCAGCACGTACGACAGGGGGCTTTCACCCCTCCACTTT. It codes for CASSTYDRGLSPLHF.